This T cell receptor beta chain was retrieved from a study of response to subunit inactivated influenza vaccine. The CDR3 covers 16 residues. V shed 2 bases and J shed 6 bases, with 16 bases lying between them. A remark on this clonotype: Its target is not known.

The study, taken as a whole, reports: Each seasonal influenza vaccination recruits few new T cells, the authors suggested.

TCRdb called the RT-PCR reads again in MiXCR, with one record for every CDR3 protein. The table shows hundreds of thousands of distinct CDR3 sequences, with about 18% occurring only once. The material sequenced was PBMCs from blood, taken about 5 days after vaccination. V usage is TRBV12-3 or TRBV12-4 and J usage is TRBJ2-2; D call uncertain. The clonotype originates from a man aged 50 to 59 who received an inactivated influenza vaccine. CDR3 nucleotides: TGTGCCAGCAGTTTACTGGGGATGGGATGGGCCGGGGAGCTGTTTTTT. Translating it yields CASSLLGMGWAGELFF.